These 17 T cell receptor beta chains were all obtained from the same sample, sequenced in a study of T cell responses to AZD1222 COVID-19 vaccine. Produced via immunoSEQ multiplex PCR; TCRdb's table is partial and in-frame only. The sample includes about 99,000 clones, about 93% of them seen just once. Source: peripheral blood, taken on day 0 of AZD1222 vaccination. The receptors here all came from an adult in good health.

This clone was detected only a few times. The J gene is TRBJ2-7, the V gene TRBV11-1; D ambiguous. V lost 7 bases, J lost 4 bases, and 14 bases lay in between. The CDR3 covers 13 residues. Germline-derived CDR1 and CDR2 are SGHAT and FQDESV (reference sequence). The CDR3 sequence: CASKRITEYEQYF. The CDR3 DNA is TGTGCCAGCAAGAGGATTACCGAGTACGAGCAGTACTTC.

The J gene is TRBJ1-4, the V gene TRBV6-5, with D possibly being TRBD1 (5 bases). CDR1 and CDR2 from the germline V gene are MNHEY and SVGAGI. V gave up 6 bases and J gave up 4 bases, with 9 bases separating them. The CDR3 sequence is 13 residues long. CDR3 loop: CASSRQNNEKLFF. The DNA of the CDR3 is TGTGCCAGCAGCCGACAGAATAATGAAAAACTGTTTTTT.

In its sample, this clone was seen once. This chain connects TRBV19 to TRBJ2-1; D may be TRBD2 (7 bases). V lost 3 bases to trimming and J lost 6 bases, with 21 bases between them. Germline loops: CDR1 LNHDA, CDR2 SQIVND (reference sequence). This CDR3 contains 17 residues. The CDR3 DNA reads TGTGCCAGTAGTATGAATTGGGGGGCGGGAGCGGGCAATGAGCAGTTCTTC. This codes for CASSMNWGAGAGNEQFF.

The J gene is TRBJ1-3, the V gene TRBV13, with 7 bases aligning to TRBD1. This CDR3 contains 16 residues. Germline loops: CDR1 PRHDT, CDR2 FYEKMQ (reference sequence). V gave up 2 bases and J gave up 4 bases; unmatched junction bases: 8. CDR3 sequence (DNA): TGTGCCAGCAGCTTATGGACAGGAACGTTCGGAAACACCATATATTTT. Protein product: CASSLWTGTFGNTIYF.

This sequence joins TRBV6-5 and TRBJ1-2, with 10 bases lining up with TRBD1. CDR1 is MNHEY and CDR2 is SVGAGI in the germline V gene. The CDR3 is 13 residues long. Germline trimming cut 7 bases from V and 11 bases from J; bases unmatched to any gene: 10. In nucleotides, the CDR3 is TGTGCCAGCAAACTGGGACAGGGGCCGCGTTACACCTTC. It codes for CASKLGQGPRYTF.

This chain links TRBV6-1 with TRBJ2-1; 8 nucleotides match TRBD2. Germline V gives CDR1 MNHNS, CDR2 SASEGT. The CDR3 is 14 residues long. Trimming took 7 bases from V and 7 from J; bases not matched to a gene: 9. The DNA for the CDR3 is TGTGCCAGCACAAGGAGGGGACTAGGAAATGAGCAGTTCTTC. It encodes CASTRRGLGNEQFF.

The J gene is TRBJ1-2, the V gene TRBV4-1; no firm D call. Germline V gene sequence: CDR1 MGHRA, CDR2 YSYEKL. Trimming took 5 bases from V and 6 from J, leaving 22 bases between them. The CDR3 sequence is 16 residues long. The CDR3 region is CASSGNLPRTRDGYTF. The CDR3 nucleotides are TGCGCCAGCAGCGGGAACCTGCCCCGTACACGCGATGGCTACACCTTC.

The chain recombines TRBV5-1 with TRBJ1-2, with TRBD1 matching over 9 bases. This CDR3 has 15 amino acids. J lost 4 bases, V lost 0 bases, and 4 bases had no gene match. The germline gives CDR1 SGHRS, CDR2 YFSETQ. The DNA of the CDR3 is TGCGCCAGCAGCTTGGTCCCGGGACAGGGCTATGGCTACACCTTC. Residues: CASSLVPGQGYGYTF.

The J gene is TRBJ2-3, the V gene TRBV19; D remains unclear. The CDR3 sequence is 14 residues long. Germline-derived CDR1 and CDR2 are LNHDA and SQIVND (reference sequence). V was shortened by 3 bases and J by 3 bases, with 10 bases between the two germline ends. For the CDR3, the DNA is TGTGCCAGTAGTATGAGAAGGGAAACAGATACGCAGTATTTT. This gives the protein CASSMRRETDTQYF.

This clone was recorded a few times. CDR3 protein: CASSYLPGLAGSTDTQYF. CDR3 DNA: TGTGCCAGCAGTTACCTCCCGGGACTAGCGGGGAGCACAGATACGCAGTATTTT. V usage is TRBV6-7 and J usage is TRBJ2-3; 13 bases match TRBD2. TRBV6-7 counts as an open reading frame of uncertain function. Trimming removed 2 bases from V and 0 bases from J; junction bases left unmatched: 5. The CDR3 runs 18 residues.

CDR3 loop: CASSLALAGGSTDTQYF. CDR3 in DNA: TGTGCCAGCAGCTTGGCCCTAGCGGGAGGCAGCACAGATACGCAGTATTTT. The J gene is TRBJ2-3, the V gene TRBV5-8; 11 positions agree with TRBD2. CDR3 size: 17 residues. Germline values: CDR1 SGHTS, CDR2 YDEGEE. The V and J ends lost 0 bases and 0 bases, in that order; junction bases with no gene match: 3.

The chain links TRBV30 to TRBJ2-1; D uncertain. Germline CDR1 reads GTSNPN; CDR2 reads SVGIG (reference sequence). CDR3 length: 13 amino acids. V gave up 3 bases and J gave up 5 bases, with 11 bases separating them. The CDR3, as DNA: TGTGCCTGGAGCCTAGGGTTCGACAATGAGCAGTTCTTC. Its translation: CAWSLGFDNEQFF. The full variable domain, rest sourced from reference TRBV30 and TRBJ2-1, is SQTIHQWPATLVQPVGSPLSLECTVEGTSNPNLYWYRQAAGRGLQLLFYSVGIGQISSEVPQNLSASRPQDRQFILSSKKLLLSDSGFYLCAWSLGFDNEQFFGPGTRLTVL.

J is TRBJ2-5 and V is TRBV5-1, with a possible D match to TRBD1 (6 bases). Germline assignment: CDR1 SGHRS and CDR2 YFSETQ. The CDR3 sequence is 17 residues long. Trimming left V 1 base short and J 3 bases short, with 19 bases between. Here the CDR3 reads CASSLSLIRGPEETQYF. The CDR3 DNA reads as TGCGCCAGCAGCTTGAGTCTGATCAGGGGTCCAGAAGAGACCCAGTACTTC.

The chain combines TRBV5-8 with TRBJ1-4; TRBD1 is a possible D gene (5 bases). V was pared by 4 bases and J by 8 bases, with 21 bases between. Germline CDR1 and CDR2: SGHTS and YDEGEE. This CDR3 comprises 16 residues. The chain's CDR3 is CASSEIMTVAREKLFF. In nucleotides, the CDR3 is TGTGCCAGCAGCGAGATTATGACAGTAGCGAGAGAAAAACTGTTTTTT. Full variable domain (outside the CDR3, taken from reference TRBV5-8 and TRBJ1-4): EAGVTQSPTHLIKTRGQQATLRCSPISGHTSVYWYQQALGLGLQFLLWYDEGEERNRGNFPPRFSGRQFPNYSSELNVNALELEDSALYLCASSEIMTVAREKLFFGSGTQLSVL.

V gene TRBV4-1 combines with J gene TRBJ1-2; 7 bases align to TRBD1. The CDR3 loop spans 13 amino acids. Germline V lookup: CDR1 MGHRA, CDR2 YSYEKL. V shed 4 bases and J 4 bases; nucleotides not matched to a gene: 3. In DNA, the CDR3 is TGCGCCAGCAGCCTGGACAGGACCTATGGCTACACCTTC. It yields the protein CASSLDRTYGYTF.

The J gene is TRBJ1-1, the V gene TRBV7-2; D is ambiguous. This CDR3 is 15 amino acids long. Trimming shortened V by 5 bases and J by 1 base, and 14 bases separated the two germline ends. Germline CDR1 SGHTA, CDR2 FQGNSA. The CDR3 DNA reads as TGTGCCAGCAGCGCCGGGTCTTCGAGGAACACTGAAGCTTTCTTT. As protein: CASSAGSSRNTEAFF.

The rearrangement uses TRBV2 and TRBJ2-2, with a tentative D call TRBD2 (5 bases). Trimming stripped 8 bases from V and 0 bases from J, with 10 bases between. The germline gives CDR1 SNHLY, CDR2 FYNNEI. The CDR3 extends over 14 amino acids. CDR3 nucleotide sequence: TGTGCCAGCGAGACGGGGACGAACACCGGGGAGCTGTTTTTT. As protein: CASETGTNTGELFF. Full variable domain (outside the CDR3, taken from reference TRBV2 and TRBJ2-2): EPEVTQTPSHQVTQMGQEVILRCVPISNHLYFYWYRQILGQKVEFLVSFYNNEISEKSEIFDDQFSVERPDGSNFTLKIRSTKLEDSAMYFCASETGTNTGELFFGEGSRLTVL.